Presented here are 23 T cell receptor beta chains from one specimen sequenced in a study of T cell responses to AZD1222 COVID-19 vaccine. Method: immunoSEQ multiplex PCR; TCRdb's copy keeps in-frame clones and lacks some. The table records 140,000 or so clones, around 90% of them present only once. The sequencing here drew on peripheral blood, taken 28 days after the second AZD1222 dose. These TCRs come from an adult who received the AZD1222 COVID-19 vaccine.

The chain recombines TRBV4-3 with TRBJ1-3; D unresolved. Germline V gives CDR1 LGHNA, CDR2 YSLEER. This CDR3 contains 17 residues. Trimming left V 0 bases short and J 4 bases short, with 16 bases between. Here the CDR3 DNA reads TGCGCCAGCAGCCAAGATCTCGCAGGCCCGCCGGGAAACACCATATATTTT. Translation gives CASSQDLAGPPGNTIYF.

The rearrangement uses TRBV7-6 and TRBJ1-6, with D hard to call. V was pared by 6 bases and J by 5 bases, with 11 bases between. The V gene's germline CDR1 is SGHVS and CDR2 FNYEAQ. CDR3 length: 14 residues. The CDR3 nucleotides are TGTGCCAGCAGTTCCGGGCTCAATAATTCACCCCTCCACTTT. Translating gives CASSSGLNNSPLHF.

CDR3 in DNA: TGCGCCAGCAGCGAGACAGGGGACGCGTTCGTTGAAAAACTGTTTTTT. Amino acids: CASSETGDAFVEKLFF. The chain employs TRBV5-1 and TRBJ1-4; 8 positions match TRBD1. In germline, CDR1 is SGHRS, CDR2 YFSETQ. The CDR3 length is 16 residues. V was clipped by 4 bases and J by 7 bases; unmatched bases: 12.

The CDR3 sequence is CASSLEEYTEAFF. CDR3 nucleotides: TGTGCCAGCAGCTTAGAAGAGTACACTGAAGCTTTCTTT. This chain joins TRBV11-2 and TRBJ1-1; D ambiguous. V lost 0 bases and J lost 3, with 5 bases in between. The CDR3 has 13 residues. The germline gives CDR1 SGHAT, CDR2 FQNNGV.

The genes are TRBV10-3 and TRBJ1-1, with 7 bases matching TRBD1. This CDR3 is built from 15 residues. Germline CDR1 and CDR2: ENHRY and SYGVKD. The ends lost 2 bases at V and 3 bases at J; junction bases unmatched: 6. As DNA, the CDR3 is TGTGCCATCAGTGAGGGGAACACAGGGGACACTGAAGCTTTCTTT. Residues: CAISEGNTGDTEAFF.

The rearrangement joins TRBV7-2 to TRBJ1-1, with 8 bases lining up with TRBD1. V lost 5 bases to trimming and J lost 4 bases; unmatched junction nucleotides: 9. Germline V CDR1 and CDR2: SGHTA, FQGNSA. The CDR3 is 15 residues long. In DNA form, the CDR3 reads TGTGCCAGCAGCGCCGGACAGGGTCGTGGCACTGAAGCTTTCTTT. Its translation: CASSAGQGRGTEAFF.

The chain has TRBV7-3 and TRBJ2-1, with no clear D. Germline V gives CDR1 SGHTA, CDR2 FQGTGA. The CDR3 spans 15 residues. Trimming shortened V by 2 bases and J by 5 bases, and 13 bases separated the two germline ends. The DNA of the CDR3 is TGTGCCAGCAGCTTATCATTTGCTGCAAACAATGAGCAGTTCTTC. Translation gives CASSLSFAANNEQFF.

CDR3 DNA: TGTGCCAGCAGCTTGGGACAGGTGAACACTGAAGCTTTCTTT. It codes for CASSLGQVNTEAFF. The rearrangement uses TRBV5-5 and TRBJ1-1; TRBD1 might be the D (6 bases). Trimming cost V 0 bases and J 0 bases, with 6 bases left between them. Germline loops: CDR1 SGHKS, CDR2 YYEKEE (reference sequence). CDR3 size: 14 residues.

The chain has TRBV4-3 and TRBJ1-5; TRBD1 aligns across 7 bases. From germline, CDR1 is LGHNA and CDR2 YSLEER. The CDR3 loop spans 15 amino acids. V gave up 4 bases and J gave up 2 bases; unmatched junction bases: 5. The CDR3 sequence: CASSPSTGGNQPQHF. As DNA, the CDR3 is TGCGCCAGCAGCCCATCCACAGGGGGCAATCAGCCCCAGCATTTT.

The rearrangement joins TRBV23-1 to TRBJ1-1; D unclear. TRBV23-1 is filed as an ORF, its function uncertain. V was trimmed by 1 base and J by 0 bases, leaving 9 bases between them. The CDR3 runs 15 residues. CDR3 loop: CASSQLVELNTEAFF. The CDR3 DNA follows: TGCGCCAGCAGTCAATTAGTCGAGCTGAACACTGAAGCTTTCTTT.

This clone appeared a few times. This rearrangement joins TRBV7-2 to TRBJ1-2; possible D gene TRBD1, 5 bases. V gave up 3 bases and J gave up 0 bases, with 14 bases separating them. This CDR3 comprises 16 residues. The V gene's germline CDR1 is SGHTA and CDR2 FQGNSA. The CDR3 bases are TGTGCCAGCAGCTTGGTCTCTCGGGGCACTAACTATGGCTACACCTTC. Protein sequence: CASSLVSRGTNYGYTF.

This clone showed up just once. The CDR3 protein is CASSYHRQNTGELFF. The CDR3, as DNA: TGTGCCAGCAGTTACCATAGGCAGAACACCGGGGAGCTGTTTTTT. The chain uses TRBV6-5 and TRBJ2-2; D unclear. Germline V gene lookup returns CDR1 MNHEY and CDR2 SVGAGI. The V end was cut by 2 bases, the J end by 1 base, with 8 bases between. The CDR3 has 15 amino acids.

The chain employs TRBV4-1 and TRBJ1-6; 7 bases align to TRBD1. CDR1 is MGHRA, CDR2 YSYEKL, per germline. The CDR3 length is 17 residues. The junction had 12 bases not matched to a gene; V was cut back by 0 bases and J by 10 bases. In nucleotides, the CDR3 is TGCGCCAGCAGCCAAGAACCCGCGACAGGGTACGGATCACCCCTCCACTTT. Protein sequence: CASSQEPATGYGSPLHF.

The chain employs TRBV19 and TRBJ1-6, with 9 bases fitting TRBD1. The CDR3 is made up of 15 amino acids. Germline lookup yields CDR1 LNHDA and CDR2 SQIVND (reference sequence). The V segment lost 4 bases and the J segment 7 bases; nucleotides outside the gene matches: 5. In DNA, the CDR3 is TGTGCCAGTAGTACGACCGGGACAGGGAATTCACCCCTCCACTTT. This translates into CASSTTGTGNSPLHF.

The chain is built from TRBV4-1 and TRBJ2-5, with 9 bases identical to TRBD2. V trimming: 2 bases; J trimming: 2 bases; junction bases outside the gene matches: 6. The CDR3 covers 16 residues. Germline assignment: CDR1 MGHRA and CDR2 YSYEKL. The CDR3 spells CASSQIAGENQETQYF. The CDR3 DNA reads TGCGCCAGCAGCCAAATAGCGGGAGAGAATCAAGAGACCCAGTACTTC.

The CDR3: CASSSQGGSPLHF. DNA for the CDR3: TGTGCCAGCAGCTCCCAGGGGGGTTCACCCCTCCACTTT. The rearrangement joins TRBV3-1 (or the pseudogene TRBV3-2) to TRBJ1-6, with 7 positions matching TRBD1. CDR1 and CDR2 from the germline V gene are LGHDT and YNNKEL (reference sequence). This CDR3 comprises 13 residues. V lost 5 bases to trimming and J lost 9 bases; unmatched junction nucleotides: 4.

The rearrangement uses TRBV21-1 and TRBJ2-1; the table's D call TRBD1 went unverified against the DNA. TRBV21-1 is a documented pseudogene. The CDR3 contains 15 residues. In nucleotides, the CDR3 is TGTGCCAGCAGTCGACAGGTAGGGTCTGACAATGAGCAGTTCTTC. It is translated as CASSRQVGSDNEQFF.

V is TRBV19 and J is TRBJ2-2, with D possibly being TRBD1 or TRBD2 (5 bases each). CDR3 length equals 16 residues. The germline V gene encodes CDR1 LNHDA and CDR2 SQIVND (reference sequence). The V end lost 6 bases, the J end lost 1 base, and 15 bases lay between the germline ends. DNA for the CDR3: TGTGCCAGTAGAAGAGGGGAAGCAGGGAACACCGGGGAGCTGTTTTTT. Protein sequence: CASRRGEAGNTGELFF.

The CDR3 sequence is CSVELADTNEQFF. The CDR3 nucleotides are TGCAGCGTTGAACTAGCGGATACCAATGAGCAGTTCTTC. The gene calls are TRBV29-1 and TRBJ2-1; 7 nucleotides line up with TRBD2. After removal of 2 bases from V and 6 bases from J, the junction contained 4 bases not matched to a gene. The CDR3 has 13 residues. Germline V gene sequence: CDR1 SQVTM, CDR2 ANQGSEA.

The chain has TRBV19 and TRBJ1-5; tentative D call: TRBD1 (5 bases). V was clipped by 5 bases and J by 3 bases, with 8 bases between them. CDR1 LNHDA and CDR2 SQIVND come from the germline V gene (reference sequence). The CDR3 totals 13 residues. The CDR3 loop reads CASSPDTNQPQHF. In nucleotides, the CDR3 is TGTGCCAGTAGTCCGGACACCAATCAGCCCCAGCATTTT.

The chain couples TRBV7-3 to TRBJ2-1; D is unresolved. Germline loops: CDR1 SGHTA, CDR2 FQGTGA. The CDR3 totals 12 residues. Trimming took off 0 bases at V and 15 bases at J, with 12 bases between the two ends. The CDR3 sequence: CASSLTGYLLFF. CDR3 DNA sequence: TGTGCCAGCAGCTTAACTGGATACTTGTTGTTCTTC.

The rearrangement links TRBV28 to TRBJ2-1; 9 nucleotides agree with TRBD2. Per the germline V gene, CDR1 is MDHEN and CDR2 is SYDVKM. CDR3 length: 15 amino acids. V dropped 2 bases and J dropped 7; count of bases not matched to a gene: 6. CDR3 in amino acids: CASSLAGGPRNEQFF. Written as DNA, the CDR3 is TGTGCCAGCAGTTTAGCGGGAGGGCCGAGGAATGAGCAGTTCTTC. The whole variable domain, remainder taken from reference TRBV28 and TRBJ2-1, is DVKVTQSSRYLVKRTGEKVFLECVQDMDHENMFWYRQDPGLGLRLIYFSYDVKMKEKGDIPEGYSVSREKKERFSLILESASTNQTSMYLCASSLAGGPRNEQFFGPGTRLTVL.

This clone was detected once. The chain is built from TRBV25-1 and TRBJ2-1, with TRBD2 matching over 10 bases. V lost 6 bases and J lost 8; bases outside the gene matches: 13. The CDR3 runs to 16 residues. Germline V lookup: CDR1 MGHDK, CDR2 SYGVNS. CDR3 amino acids: CASSQRERGGSDEQFF. CDR3 bases: TGTGCCAGCAGCCAGAGAGAGCGGGGGGGCTCGGATGAGCAGTTCTTC.